Each of the 12 T cell receptor beta chains below was sequenced from the same sample in a study of identical twins. TCRdb re-derived calls from the 5' RACE reads in MiXCR, one entry per CDR3 protein. The sample lists 550,000 to 700,000 distinct CDR3 sequences, over 20% occurring once. These data also formed part of another study, on T cells expressing NK-cell markers.

Sequenced: PBMCs. The receptors here all came from a woman between 18 and 29 years old in good health.

Here the CDR3 DNA reads TGCAGCTTCGACTACCGGGGATACAATGAGCAGTTCTTC. This encodes CSFDYRGYNEQFF. The chain has TRBV20-1 and TRBJ2-1, with D possibly being TRBD2 (5 bases). The germline V gene encodes CDR1 DFQATT and CDR2 SNEGSKA (reference sequence). The CDR3 is 13 residues long.

This clonotype was counted between two and nine times. The chain is built from TRBV4-3 and TRBJ2-2, with 7 bases matching TRBD2. V gave up 1 base and J gave up 6 bases; unmatched junction bases: 17. The CDR3 spans 19 residues. Germline-derived CDR1 and CDR2 are LGHNA and YSLEER. The CDR3 DNA is TGCGCCAGCAGCCAAGGGCCAGCGGGATTGGGGCGAACCTCCGGGGAGCTGTTTTTT. As protein: CASSQGPAGLGRTSGELFF.

The gene calls are TRBV15 and TRBJ2-1; 9 positions match TRBD2. Germline V CDR1 and CDR2: LNHNV, YYDKDF (reference sequence). The CDR3 runs 15 residues. The trim removed 5 bases at V and 2 bases at J, leaving 4 bases unmatched. The CDR3 reads CATSPSGRPYNEQFF. CDR3 bases: TGTGCCACCAGCCCGAGCGGGAGGCCCTACAATGAGCAGTTCTTC.

A word on this clonotype: Relative to the germline gene, one junction end is altered; a read error may explain this. The chain couples TRBV5-1 to TRBJ2-3; tentatively, D is TRBD1 or TRBD2 (5 bases each). This CDR3 comprises 13 residues. Germline V lookup: CDR1 SGHRS, CDR2 YFSETQ. The CDR3 here is CASRLGPTDTQYF. CDR3 nucleotide sequence: TGCGCCAGCAGATTGGGACCCACAGATACGCAGTATTTT.

This clonotype showed up just a few times. V usage is TRBV6-5 and J usage is TRBJ1-2; D unclear. CDR1 and CDR2 from the germline V gene are MNHEY and SVGAGI. Trimming left V 7 bases short and J 0 bases short, with 9 bases between. This CDR3 contains 13 residues. As DNA, the CDR3 is TGTGCCAGCAATTCAGCAGCTAACTATGGCTACACCTTC. It yields the protein CASNSAANYGYTF.

This clonotype was seen only a few times. V is TRBV11-3 and J is TRBJ1-2; a weak D match, TRBD1 (6 bases). Germline assignment: CDR1 SGHNT and CDR2 YENEEA. This CDR3 comprises 13 residues. V lost 1 base, J lost 7 bases, and 10 bases lay in between. This CDR3 reads CASSLGGGAGYTF. The CDR3 nucleotides read TGTGCCAGCAGCTTAGGAGGGGGGGCTGGCTACACCTTC.

CDR3 in amino acids: CATSRLDRDSYEQYF. The CDR3 nucleotides are TGTGCCACCAGCAGACTAGACAGGGATTCCTACGAGCAGTACTTC. The chain is built from TRBV15 and TRBJ2-7; 7 nucleotides line up with TRBD1. The CDR3 runs 15 residues. V shed 2 bases and J 1 base; nucleotides not matched to a gene: 5. Looked up from germline, CDR1 is LNHNV and CDR2 is YYDKDF (reference sequence).

This rearrangement joins TRBV21-1 to TRBJ1-5; the listed D gene, TRBD1, was not tested against the DNA. TRBV21-1 corresponds to a pseudogene. The CDR3 length is 17 residues. CDR3 loop: CASSKEGSKGCYQPQHF. CDR3 DNA sequence: TGTGCCAGCAGCAAAGAGGGGTCGAAGGGGTGTTATCAGCCCCAGCATTTT.

The sample holds many counts of this clonotype. The gene calls are TRBV5-6 and TRBJ2-7; 10 positions match TRBD1. V shed 6 bases and J 3 bases; nucleotides not matched to a gene: 3. From germline, CDR1 is SGHDT and CDR2 YYEEEE. The CDR3 length is 13 residues. The CDR3 DNA reads TGTGCCAGCACCGGGACAGGGGTCTACGAGCAGTACTTC. Its translation is CASTGTGVYEQYF.

This clonotype was seen many times. The chain joins TRBV5-1 to TRBJ2-3; the D is unclear. Germline-derived CDR1 and CDR2 are SGHRS and YFSETQ. Trimming left V 0 bases short and J 6 bases short, with 17 bases between. The CDR3 loop spans 16 amino acids. The chain's CDR3 is CASSLGAPFGRDTQYF. The CDR3 nucleotides are TGCGCCAGCAGCTTGGGGGCTCCTTTTGGTCGGGATACGCAGTATTTT.

V and J are TRBV4-3 and TRBJ1-1, with D possibly TRBD1 on 5 matching bases. This CDR3 comprises 14 residues. Germline V CDR1 and CDR2: LGHNA, YSLEER. Trimming cost V 0 bases and J 3 bases, with 8 bases left between them. The CDR3 reads CASSQDWDDTEAFF. CDR3 DNA sequence: TGCGCCAGCAGCCAAGATTGGGACGACACTGAAGCTTTCTTT.

The chain recombines TRBV13 with TRBJ2-1; TRBD2 agrees at 9 bases. The CDR3 consists of 16 residues. With 3 bases clipped from V and 5 bases from J, the junction kept 8 bases outside the gene matches. Germline CDR1 PRHDT, CDR2 FYEKMQ (reference sequence). This CDR3 is CASSFPTSGMNNEQFF. The CDR3 nucleotides are TGTGCCAGCAGCTTCCCGACTAGCGGAATGAACAATGAGCAGTTCTTC.